Presented here are 27 T cell receptor beta chains from one specimen sequenced in a study of T cell responses to AZD1222 COVID-19 vaccine. Generated by immunoSEQ multiplex PCR, the TCRdb table keeps only in-frame clones and is missing some. The data show under 150,000 clones, with about nine tenths seen just once and 5.5% to 7.5% held by the top ten. This material consisted of peripheral blood, taken 28 days after the second AZD1222 dose. These receptor sequences come from an adult who received the AZD1222 COVID-19 vaccine.

This chain uses TRBV5-1 with TRBJ1-1; no reliable D call. The germline V gene encodes CDR1 SGHRS and CDR2 YFSETQ. V was cut by 0 bases and J by 0 bases, with 3 bases left in between. The CDR3 has 13 residues. The DNA for the CDR3 is TGCGCCAGCAGCTTGGGGATGAACACTGAAGCTTTCTTT. Translated, it gives CASSLGMNTEAFF. Complete variable domain (other parts from reference TRBV5-1 and TRBJ1-1): KAGVTQTPRYLIKTRGQQVTLSCSPISGHRSVSWYQQTPGQGLQFLFEYFSETQRNKGNFPGRFSGRQFSNSRSEMNVSTLELGDSALYLCASSLGMNTEAFFGQGTRLTVV.

This sequence joins TRBV27 and TRBJ1-6, with TRBD1 matching over 8 bases. Germline values: CDR1 MNHEY, CDR2 SMNVEV (reference sequence). The CDR3 consists of 15 residues. V dropped 0 bases and J dropped 8; count of bases not matched to a gene: 3. CDR3 in DNA: TGTGCCAGCAGTTTATCGGACAGGGAGGATTCACCCCTCCACTTT. Residues: CASSLSDREDSPLHF.

The chain carries TRBV5-1 and TRBJ2-1; 10 bases match TRBD1. This CDR3 is built from 15 residues. The germline V gene encodes CDR1 SGHRS and CDR2 YFSETQ. J gave up 6 bases and V 5 bases, and 8 bases lay outside the gene matches. The CDR3 DNA sequence: TGCGCCAGCAGTCAGGGACAGGGGTTATCCAATGAGCAGTTCTTC. Its protein is CASSQGQGLSNEQFF.

CDR3 DNA sequence: TGTGCCAGCACTCGGGGGGCCCCCCAAGAGACCCAGTACTTC. Residues: CASTRGAPQETQYF. The rearrangement links TRBV6-5 to TRBJ2-5, with a weak D call TRBD2 (7 bases). CDR1 is MNHEY, CDR2 SVGAGI, per germline. The CDR3 runs to 14 residues. V gave up 7 bases and J gave up 1 base, with 13 bases separating them.

This clone was observed once. This chain joins TRBV18 and TRBJ2-7; weak D call: TRBD1 (6 bases). This CDR3 has 12 amino acids. Germline CDR1 KGHSH, CDR2 LQKENI. V lost 6 bases and J 4 bases, leaving 10 bases between the germline ends. The CDR3 bases are TGTGCCAGCTCCCTCCAGGGGTACGAGCAGTACTTC. This gives the protein CASSLQGYEQYF.

The chain couples TRBV3-1 (or the pseudogene TRBV3-2) to TRBJ2-5, with unresolved D. The V and J ends lost 4 bases and 4 bases respectively, with 10 bases between them. CDR3 size: 13 residues. CDR1 and CDR2 (germline): LGHDT, YNNKEL (reference sequence). The chain's CDR3 is CASSLGVAETQYF. In DNA form, the CDR3 reads TGTGCCAGCAGCCTTGGGGTCGCAGAGACCCAGTACTTC.

The chain recombines TRBV7-2 with TRBJ2-7, with 7 bases identical to TRBD1. V trimming: 2 bases; J trimming: 0 bases; junction bases outside the gene matches: 4. Per the germline V gene, CDR1 is SGHTA and CDR2 is FQGNSA. This CDR3 has 15 residues. The CDR3 here is CASSLIRDSSYEQYF. CDR3 DNA sequence: TGTGCCAGCAGCTTAATCCGGGACAGCTCCTACGAGCAGTACTTC.

This chain links TRBV7-3 with TRBJ2-3; 9 bases fit TRBD2. From germline, CDR1 is SGHTA and CDR2 FQGTGA. The CDR3 sequence is 16 residues long. V lost 4 bases, J lost 5 bases, and 10 bases stayed unmatched. This chain's CDR3 is CASSSLGGGAKDTQYF. The CDR3 DNA reads TGTGCCAGCAGCTCTCTTGGCGGGGGGGCGAAAGATACGCAGTATTTT.

The chain recombines TRBV3-1 (or the pseudogene TRBV3-2) with TRBJ1-2, with D possibly being TRBD1 (6 bases). The CDR3 runs to 13 residues. The V gene's germline CDR1 is LGHDT and CDR2 YNNKEL (reference sequence). Trimming stripped 8 bases from V and 4 bases from J, with 14 bases between. The CDR3: CASSGDGGYGYTF. In DNA, the CDR3 is TGTGCCAGCTCAGGGGATGGGGGCTATGGCTACACCTTC.

CDR3 residues: CASSLGRSYEQYF. The CDR3 coding sequence is TGTGCCAGCAGTTTGGGACGGAGCTACGAGCAGTACTTC. The chain recombines TRBV28 with TRBJ2-7, with D possibly called TRBD1 or TRBD2 (5 bases each). Trimming removed 3 bases at V and 3 bases at J, with 9 bases between. Germline loops: CDR1 MDHEN, CDR2 SYDVKM. The length of the CDR3 is 13 residues.

This clone was detected only once. This chain uses TRBV19 with TRBJ1-1; no reliable D call. This CDR3 contains 13 residues. Germline CDR1 is LNHDA and CDR2 is SQIVND (reference sequence). Trimming took off 5 bases at V and 7 bases at J, with 14 bases between the two ends. The CDR3 bases are TGTGCCAGTAGTTCAATGGGAGCCGGTGAAGCTTTCTTT. Translation: CASSSMGAGEAFF.

This clone was seen a few times. The CDR3 protein is CASTSGGGYGYTF. The CDR3 DNA sequence: TGTGCCAGTACCTCAGGGGGTGGTTATGGCTACACCTTC. V and J are TRBV19 and TRBJ1-2; 7 bases match TRBD1. CDR1 is LNHDA and CDR2 is SQIVND in the germline V gene (reference sequence). CDR3 length equals 13 residues. The trim removed 7 bases at V and 5 bases at J, leaving 7 bases unmatched.

V is TRBV12-5 and J is TRBJ1-2; D is undetermined. CDR3 length: 17 amino acids. Germline V gene sequence: CDR1 LGHNT, CDR2 FRNRAP. The germline V and J ends were trimmed by 0 bases and 2 bases, with 16 bases remaining between them. The CDR3 here is CASGLVLSPDGNYGYTF. The CDR3 nucleotides read TGTGCTAGTGGTTTGGTACTTTCTCCGGACGGGAACTATGGCTACACCTTC.

This chain uses TRBV10-1 with TRBJ2-2, with D possibly TRBD1 on 5 matching bases. Germline-derived CDR1 and CDR2 are WNHNN and SYGVQD (reference sequence). V dropped 0 bases and J dropped 6 bases, with 8 bases sitting between them. The CDR3 is 14 amino acids. CDR3 loop: CASSESTDAGELFF. The DNA for the CDR3 is TGCGCCAGCAGTGAGTCGACAGACGCCGGGGAGCTGTTTTTT.

This clone was observed a single time. This chain joins TRBV5-4 and TRBJ1-3; 8 bases map to TRBD1. Trimming took 3 bases from V and 8 from J; bases not matched to a gene: 4. The germline gives CDR1 SGHNT, CDR2 YYREEE (reference sequence). The CDR3 loop spans 13 amino acids. CDR3 amino acids: CASSSDRADTIYF. The CDR3 DNA reads TGTGCCAGCAGCTCGGACAGGGCGGACACCATATATTTT.

This chain joins TRBV18 and TRBJ2-1; D possibly corresponds to TRBD2 (6 bases). The germline V and J ends were trimmed by 6 bases and 8 bases, with 11 bases remaining between them. The CDR3 has 12 residues. Germline CDR1 KGHSH, CDR2 LQKENI. CDR3 nucleotides: TGTGCCAGCTCGCGAGCTAGCGATGAGCAGTTCTTC. It encodes CASSRASDEQFF.

J is TRBJ2-1 and V is TRBV5-1; D is undetermined. V was cut by 0 bases and J by 4 bases, with 14 bases left in between. This CDR3 region has 16 residues. The V gene's germline CDR1 is SGHRS and CDR2 YFSETQ. In DNA form, the CDR3 reads TGCGCCAGCAGCTTGGCCGGACCCCACATGTACAATGAGCAGTTCTTC. As protein: CASSLAGPHMYNEQFF. The full variable domain, its missing parts supplied by reference TRBV5-1 and TRBJ2-1, is KAGVTQTPRYLIKTRGQQVTLSCSPISGHRSVSWYQQTPGQGLQFLFEYFSETQRNKGNFPGRFSGRQFSNSRSEMNVSTLELGDSALYLCASSLAGPHMYNEQFFGPGTRLTVL.

V is TRBV28 and J is TRBJ2-1; TRBD1 matches 7 bases. This CDR3 comprises 14 residues. V was clipped by 5 bases and J by 9 bases; unmatched bases: 10. Per the germline V gene, CDR1 is MDHEN and CDR2 is SYDVKM. This CDR3 reads CASSALFRDSEQFF. Here the CDR3 DNA reads TGTGCCAGCAGTGCCCTCTTTCGGGACAGTGAGCAGTTCTTC.

V is TRBV4-3 and J is TRBJ2-1, with 11 bases aligning to TRBD2. Looked up from germline, CDR1 is LGHNA and CDR2 is YSLEER. V shed 0 bases, J shed 7 bases, and the junction held 5 bases outside the gene matches. The CDR3 contains 16 residues. CDR3 coding DNA: TGCGCCAGCAGCCAAGATGTAGCGGGGGGGCAGAATGAGCAGTTCTTC. Protein sequence: CASSQDVAGGQNEQFF.

The chain has TRBV4-2 and TRBJ1-6; 7 bases fit TRBD1. The V gene's germline CDR1 is LGHNA and CDR2 YNFKEQ. The J segment lost 8 bases and the V segment lost 0 bases, leaving 1 base of the junction unmatched. This CDR3 spans 14 amino acids. The CDR3 nucleotides are TGTGCCAGCAGCCAAGACAGGGGGTATTCACCCCTCCACTTT. This encodes CASSQDRGYSPLHF.

The V and J genes are TRBV23-1 and TRBJ1-1; weak D call: TRBD1 (5 bases). TRBV23-1 is recorded as an ORF, its role being uncertain. V was cut by 3 bases and J by 0 bases, with 17 bases left in between. The CDR3 is 17 residues long. Here the CDR3 DNA reads TGCGCCAGCAGTCATGAGGGGATACGGTCCATGAACACTGAAGCTTTCTTT. It specifies CASSHEGIRSMNTEAFF.

The V and J genes are TRBV21-1 and TRBJ2-1; TRBD2, the D gene given by the table, was not confirmed from the DNA. TRBV21-1 is annotated as a pseudogene. The CDR3 contains 16 residues. For the CDR3, the DNA is TGTGCCAGCAGCAACCGACTTCTTAGCCTCCCCAATGAGCAGTTCTTC. Amino acid sequence: CASSNRLLSLPNEQFF.

J is TRBJ2-3 and V is TRBV10-3, with TRBD2 identical over 11 bases. This CDR3 contains 19 residues. V shed 3 bases, J shed 2 bases, and the junction held 13 bases outside the gene matches. Germline CDR1 ENHRY, CDR2 SYGVKD. The CDR3 region is CAISDSGTSGLPSTDTQYF. Here the CDR3 DNA reads TGTGCCATCAGTGACTCCGGGACTAGCGGCCTCCCGTCCACAGATACGCAGTATTTT.

The V call is TRBV7-9, the J call TRBJ1-3, with D perhaps TRBD1 (5 bases). Trimming stripped 4 bases from V and 4 bases from J, with 14 bases between. This CDR3 is 15 amino acids long. Germline CDR1 SEHNR, CDR2 FQNEAQ (reference sequence). In nucleotides, the CDR3 is TGTGCCAGCAGCTCAGTCGGGGGTCCGGGAAACACCATATATTTT. Its translation: CASSSVGGPGNTIYF.

The CDR3 is CAATRRGLTNEKLFF. Written as DNA, the CDR3 is TGTGCCGCCACCCGGCGGGGGCTTACTAATGAAAAACTGTTTTTT. The chain employs TRBV28 and TRBJ1-4; perhaps TRBD1 as D (6 bases). The CDR3 is 15 amino acids. V shed 11 bases and J shed 2 bases, with 18 bases lying between them. Germline lookup yields CDR1 MDHEN and CDR2 SYDVKM.

The chain is built from TRBV6-5 and TRBJ2-7; 11 bases fit TRBD1. The junction had 3 bases not matched to a gene; V was cut back by 6 bases and J by 2 bases. Germline CDR1 reads MNHEY; CDR2 reads SVGAGI. This CDR3 is built from 14 residues. This CDR3 is CASRDRGQTYEQYF. In nucleotides, the CDR3 is TGTGCCAGCAGGGACAGGGGGCAAACCTACGAGCAGTACTTC.

The chain is built from TRBV6-1 and TRBJ1-1, with a possible D match to TRBD1 (5 bases). Per the germline V gene, CDR1 is MNHNS and CDR2 is SASEGT. The CDR3 runs 20 residues. V was pared by 0 bases and J by 0 bases, with 23 bases between. The CDR3 region is CASSEAMAGIIVGLNTEAFF. In DNA form, the CDR3 reads TGTGCCAGCAGTGAAGCCATGGCAGGGATAATAGTCGGCTTGAACACTGAAGCTTTCTTT.